This TCR beta chain was documented in a study of response to subunit inactivated influenza vaccine. Study outcomes and limitations: It was the authors' suggestion that each seasonal influenza vaccination recruits few new T cells.

From the RT-PCR reads, TCRdb called clonotypes with MiXCR, one entry per CDR3 protein. Seen here are some 570,000 distinct CDR3 sequences, roughly 10% observed once, and the top ten hold approximately 9.9%. This clonotype was picked up a small number of times. Its antigen remains unidentified. There are 12 residues in the CDR3. V was trimmed by 6 bases and J by 4 bases, leaving 13 bases between them. Germline CDR1 reads SQVTM; CDR2 reads ANQGSEA. These sequences were also reported in another study, on T cells expressing NK-cell markers. That source adds: TCR beta libraries carry UMIs added by 5'RACE template switching. Within several experiments, an anti-gamma-delta TCR antibody kept the sorting limited to alpha-beta TCR T cells.

The receptor was isolated from a man aged 45-65 years who received an inactivated influenza vaccine. V and J are TRBV29-1 and TRBJ2-7; D possibly matches TRBD1 or TRBD2 (6 bases each). This specimen was PBMCs from blood, taken on the day of vaccination. The CDR3 reads CSVTGSGYEQYF. The CDR3 DNA reads as TGCAGCGTCACAGGGAGCGGGTACGAGCAGTACTTC.